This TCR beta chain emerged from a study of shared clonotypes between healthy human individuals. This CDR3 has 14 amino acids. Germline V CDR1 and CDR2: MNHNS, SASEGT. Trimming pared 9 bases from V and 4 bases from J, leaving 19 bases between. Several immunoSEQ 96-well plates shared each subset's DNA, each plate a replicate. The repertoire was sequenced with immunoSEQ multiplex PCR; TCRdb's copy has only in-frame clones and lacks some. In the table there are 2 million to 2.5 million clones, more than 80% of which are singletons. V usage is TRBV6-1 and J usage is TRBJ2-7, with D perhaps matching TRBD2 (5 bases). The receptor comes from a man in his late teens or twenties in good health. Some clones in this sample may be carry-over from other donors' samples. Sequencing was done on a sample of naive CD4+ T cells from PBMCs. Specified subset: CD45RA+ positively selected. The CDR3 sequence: CASNREGAWYEQYF. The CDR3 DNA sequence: TGTGCCAGTAACCGAGAGGGCGCATGGTACGAGCAGTACTTC.